The rows below give T cell receptor beta chains drawn from one sample of a study of cytomegalovirus exposure and HLA in healthy donors. Repertoires were generated with immunoSEQ multiplex PCR, while TCRdb's copy carries only in-frame clones and drops some. The sample has under 250,000 clones; 78% are singletons. The sequenced sample was PBMCs. The origin of the receptors is a male donor in good health and CMV-seronegative. Each CDR3 is given with its conserved first and last residue. The D gene is left open where the match is weak. Expanded clones get a size class; other rows say once, few or many, or leave the size out.

d_call | clone_size | j_call | v_call | cdr3_aa | cdr3_nt
NA | NA | TRBJ1-3 | TRBV7-8 | CASSLERVSGNTIYF | TGTGCCAGCAGCTTAGAGCGAGTTTCTGGAAACACCATATATTTT
TRBD2 | NA | TRBJ2-7 | TRBV19 | CASSRVAGSYEQYF | TGTGCCAGTAGTAGGGTAGCGGGATCCTACGAGCAGTACTTC
NA | NA | TRBJ2-1 | TRBV2 | CASSSERAPYNEQFF | TGTGCCAGCAGCTCAGAGCGGGCACCCTACAATGAGCAGTTCTTC
NA | NA | TRBJ1-2 | TRBV5-1 | CASSFGTNYGYTF | TGCGCCAGCAGCTTTGGCACTAACTATGGCTACACCTTC
TRBD2 | NA | TRBJ2-3 | TRBV7-3 | CASSSHGGGGTDTQYF | TGTGCCAGCAGCTCCCATGGTGGGGGAGGGACAGATACGCAGTATTTT
TRBD1 | NA | TRBJ2-5 | TRBV15 | CATGPRTGVSETQYF | TGTGCCACCGGACCCCGGACAGGGGTGTCGGAGACCCAGTACTTC
NA | few | TRBJ1-2 | TRBV7-3 | CASSLNMPPGDGYTF | TGTGCCAGCAGCTTAAATATGCCGCCGGGGGATGGCTACACCTTC
NA | once | TRBJ1-2 | TRBV9 | CASSPTNYGYTF | TGTGCCAGCAGTCCTACTAACTATGGCTACACCTTC
NA | NA | TRBJ1-1 | TRBV19 | CASSIDKSTGSNTEAFF | TGTGCCAGTAGTATAGATAAGTCGACAGGTTCGAACACTGAAGCTTTCTTT
TRBD2 | NA | TRBJ2-1 | TRBV11-3 | CASSSPGVAGGNEQFF | TGTGCCAGCAGCTCCCCGGGGGTAGCGGGAGGAAATGAGCAGTTCTTC
TRBD2 | NA | TRBJ2-2 | TRBV5-1 | CASSGLAGVRGPGELFF | TGCGCCAGCAGCGGATTAGCGGGAGTTCGGGGACCCGGGGAGCTGTTTTTT
TRBD2 | NA | TRBJ2-1 | TRBV6-1 | CASSEVWGLAGGPNEQFF | TGTGCCAGCAGTGAAGTCTGGGGACTAGCGGGAGGGCCCAATGAGCAGTTCTTC
NA | NA | TRBJ2-4 | TRBV20-1 | CSVTKNIQYF | TGCAGTGTAACCAAAAACATTCAGTACTTC
TRBD1 | NA | TRBJ2-7 | TRBV28 | CASRSTGESEQYF | TGTGCCAGCAGGTCGACAGGGGAAAGCGAGCAGTACTTC
TRBD2 | once | TRBJ2-7 | TRBV6-5 | CASSRAGGPKEQYF | TGTGCCAGCAGCCGAGCGGGAGGGCCGAAGGAGCAGTACTTC
NA | NA | TRBJ1-1 | TRBV4-1 | CASSQVTWRAASNTEAFF | TGCGCCAGCAGCCAGGTCACATGGAGGGCGGCATCGAACACTGAAGCTTTCTTT
TRBD1 | NA | TRBJ2-5 | TRBV10-2 | CASSRDRDRERQYF | TGCGCCAGCAGTCGAGACCGGGACAGGGAAAGGCAGTACTTC
NA | NA | TRBJ1-1 | TRBV7-9 | CASSLGVGLPRTEAFF | TGTGCCAGCAGCTTAGGGGTGGGGCTCCCCAGGACTGAAGCTTTCTTT